The 32 T cell receptor beta chains listed next were all sequenced from one sample in a study of T cell therapy after organ transplantation. Time point given: 4-8 weeks after completion of therapy. Antigen specificity for these receptors is unknown. Method: immunoSEQ multiplex PCR; TCRdb's copy keeps in-frame clones and lacks some. Of roughly 6,200 clones in the sample, just under 75% were seen once. The sample was CD8+ T cells from blood, taken after autologous CMV-specific T cell therapy. The receptors come from a human patient who had received a solid organ transplant and had CMV disease. Some of the T cells might come from the graft donor.

J is TRBJ2-3 and V is TRBV28, with TRBD2 matching 7 bases. CDR1 and CDR2 from the germline V gene are MDHEN and SYDVKM. V was clipped by 6 bases and J by 2 bases; unmatched bases: 8. The CDR3 consists of 15 residues. The CDR3 here is CASRIGGFNTDTQYF. Written as DNA, the CDR3 is TGTGCCAGCAGGATCGGGGGGTTTAACACAGATACGCAGTATTTT.

V is TRBV7-2 and J is TRBJ2-1; D is perhaps TRBD2 (6 bases). CDR3 size: 16 residues. V was clipped by 2 bases and J by 2 bases, with 13 bases between them. The germline CDR1 and CDR2 sequences are SGHTA and FQGNSA. CDR3 sequence reads: CASSLTAGGAYNEQFF. In DNA form, the CDR3 reads TGTGCCAGCAGCTTAACAGCGGGTGGGGCCTACAATGAGCAGTTCTTC. Supplemented by reference TRBV7-2 and TRBJ2-1, the full variable domain reads GAGVSQSPSNKVTEKGKDVELRCDPISGHTALYWYRQSLGQGLEFLIYFQGNSAPDKSGLPSDRFSAERTGGSVSTLTIQRTQQEDSAVYLCASSLTAGGAYNEQFFGPGTRLTVL.

This chain uses TRBV7-6 with TRBJ1-2; D might be TRBD1 (6 bases). This CDR3 is built from 16 residues. Germline lookup yields CDR1 SGHVS and CDR2 FNYEAQ. Between the trimmed V and J ends, which lost 1 base and 0 bases, there was a span of 12 bases. CDR3 DNA sequence: TGTGCCAGCAGCTTAGTCGGGGGGGCGACTAACTATGGCTACACCTTC. The encoded protein is CASSLVGGATNYGYTF.

This clone is labeled hyperexpanded (1% or more). The chain uses TRBV6-1 and TRBJ2-1; TRBD2 matches 13 bases. Unmatched junction bases numbered 4, after V lost 7 bases and J lost 7 bases. Germline CDR1 reads MNHNS; CDR2 reads SASEGT. The CDR3 spans 14 residues. CDR3 residues: CASNGLAGDNEQFF. The CDR3 DNA reads TGTGCCAGCAACGGACTAGCGGGAGATAATGAGCAGTTCTTC.

The genes are TRBV6-8 and TRBJ2-1; TRBD2 matches at 7 bases. The CDR3 is made up of 15 amino acids. V dropped 0 bases and J dropped 4; count of bases not matched to a gene: 3. Germline values: CDR1 MNHGY, CDR2 SAAAGT. Written as DNA, the CDR3 is TGTGCCAGCAGTTACTCTGGCGGGAGTTACAATGAGCAGTTCTTC. Its translation: CASSYSGGSYNEQFF.

The CDR3 loop reads CASSLGAVEAFF. DNA of the CDR3: TGTGCCAGCAGCTTAGGGGCGGTTGAAGCTTTCTTT. This sequence joins TRBV11-2 and TRBJ1-1; the D is unclear. Germline CDR1 and CDR2: SGHAT and FQNNGV. Trimming shortened V by 1 base and J by 7 bases, and 7 bases separated the two germline ends. This CDR3 is 12 amino acids long.

The genes are TRBV29-1 and TRBJ2-2; 10 bases are shared with TRBD1. The ends lost 6 bases at V and 4 bases at J; junction bases unmatched: 5. This CDR3 has 14 amino acids. Looked up from germline, CDR1 is SQVTM and CDR2 is ANQGSEA. As DNA, the CDR3 is TGCAGCGTAACCGGGACAGGGGTCACCGGGGAGCTGTTTTTT. Amino acid sequence: CSVTGTGVTGELFF.

This chain joins TRBV4-3 and TRBJ2-7; TRBD2 matches 12 bases. The CDR3 covers 16 residues. The trim removed 3 bases at V and 2 bases at J, leaving 5 bases unmatched. Germline V gives CDR1 LGHNA, CDR2 YSLEER. CDR3 in DNA: TGCGCCAGCAGCCAGACTAGCGGGGGAGGGACCTACGAGCAGTACTTC. The encoded protein is CASSQTSGGGTYEQYF.

The chain links TRBV7-2 to TRBJ2-1; 9 bases agree with TRBD2. The CDR3 runs to 16 residues. V shed 3 bases and J 9 bases; nucleotides not matched to a gene: 12. The V gene's germline CDR1 is SGHTA and CDR2 FQGNSA. The CDR3: CASSLAAGGPYAEQFF. CDR3 coding DNA: TGTGCCAGCAGCTTGGCGGCGGGAGGGCCATATGCTGAGCAGTTCTTC.

This chain links TRBV5-4 with TRBJ1-6; 7 bases agree with TRBD1. Germline V gene sequence: CDR1 SGHNT, CDR2 YYREEE (reference sequence). The CDR3 covers 15 residues. The trim removed 6 bases at V and 10 bases at J, leaving 13 bases unmatched. The chain's CDR3 is CASNSSGTVDSPLHF. The CDR3 nucleotides are TGTGCCAGCAACAGTTCCGGGACAGTCGACTCACCCCTCCACTTT.

This chain uses TRBV5-1 with TRBJ2-7, with TRBD1 matching 7 bases. The CDR3 contains 14 residues. J lost 6 bases, V lost 0 bases, and 6 bases had no gene match. The germline gives CDR1 SGHRS, CDR2 YFSETQ. CDR3 DNA sequence: TGCGCCAGCAGCTTGGGACAGGGATTAAGCGAGCAGTACTTC. Translated: CASSLGQGLSEQYF.

The V gene is TRBV27, the J gene TRBJ2-7, with TRBD1 identical over 11 bases. The V and J ends lost 5 bases and 5 bases, in that order; junction bases with no gene match: 5. Germline values: CDR1 MNHEY, CDR2 SMNVEV (reference sequence). This CDR3 has 14 residues. The CDR3, as DNA: TGTGCCAGCAGTCCGGGGACAGGGGGAAACGAGCAGTACTTC. As protein: CASSPGTGGNEQYF.

This chain uses TRBV6-5 with TRBJ1-2; TRBD1 agrees at 8 bases. The CDR3 is made up of 15 amino acids. Germline values: CDR1 MNHEY, CDR2 SVGAGI. The V segment lost 4 bases and the J segment 5 bases; nucleotides outside the gene matches: 9. This chain's CDR3 is CASSSGTGRRYGYTF. The DNA of the CDR3 is TGTGCCAGCAGTTCGGGGACAGGCCGAAGGTATGGCTACACCTTC.

The rearrangement uses TRBV11-3 and TRBJ2-3, with 10 bases identical to TRBD1. CDR1 and CDR2 (germline): SGHNT, YENEEA. Losses at the gene ends were 5 bases for V and 2 bases for J; bases not matched to a gene: 4. The CDR3 runs to 15 residues. DNA of the CDR3: TGTGCCAGCAGCCCCGGGACAGGGGACACAGATACGCAGTATTTT. It encodes CASSPGTGDTDTQYF.

This clone appeared once. The chain has TRBV23-1 and TRBJ2-3, with 10 bases lining up with TRBD1. TRBV23-1 is labeled an ORF, and its function is uncertain. V lost 9 bases, J lost 4 bases, and 4 bases stayed unmatched. CDR3 size: 13 residues. CDR3 amino acids: CARGQGVPDTQYF. In DNA, the CDR3 is TGCGCCAGAGGACAGGGGGTCCCAGATACGCAGTATTTT.

The chain couples TRBV7-2 to TRBJ2-1; D perhaps matches TRBD2 (5 bases). Germline V CDR1 and CDR2: SGHTA, FQGNSA. V lost 4 bases and J lost 5, with 12 bases in between. This CDR3 spans 14 amino acids. In DNA form, the CDR3 reads TGTGCCAGCAGCTCAATGACTACCAACAATGAGCAGTTCTTC. Encoded protein: CASSSMTTNNEQFF.

This clone was picked up one time. This chain connects TRBV19 to TRBJ2-7, with D uncertain. The V end lost 6 bases, the J end lost 0 bases, and 12 bases lay between the germline ends. CDR3 length: 14 amino acids. Germline V gene lookup returns CDR1 LNHDA and CDR2 SQIVND (reference sequence). The CDR3 DNA sequence: TGTGCCAGTAGCCGCTCTTTAAGCTCCTACGAGCAGTACTTC. It is translated as CASSRSLSSYEQYF.

The chain combines TRBV6-1 with TRBJ1-5; D remains unclear. Trimming took 5 bases from V and 7 from J, leaving 6 bases between them. CDR3 length equals 11 residues. Germline CDR1 is MNHNS and CDR2 is SASEGT. CDR3 sequence: CASSYPQPQHF. In nucleotides, the CDR3 is TGTGCCAGCAGTTACCCCCAGCCCCAGCATTTT.

V is TRBV6-7 and J is TRBJ1-5; D not resolved. TRBV6-7 is placed among ORFs of uncertain function. Between the trimmed V and J ends, which lost 2 bases and 7 bases, there was a span of 3 bases. The CDR3 covers 11 residues. This chain's CDR3 is CASSYPQPQHF. Written as DNA, the CDR3 is TGTGCCAGCAGTTACCCCCAGCCCCAGCATTTT.

The chain has TRBV28 and TRBJ1-1, with TRBD1 as a possible D gene (5 bases). This CDR3 contains 16 residues. Trimming shortened V by 3 bases and J by 4 bases, and 18 bases separated the two germline ends. CDR1 is MDHEN, CDR2 SYDVKM, per germline. For the CDR3, the DNA is TGTGCCAGCAGTTTGGGGGGGGACCCGAGTCGCACTGAAGCTTTCTTT. It encodes CASSLGGDPSRTEAFF. Full variable domain (missing parts from reference TRBV28 and TRBJ1-1): DVKVTQSSRYLVKRTGEKVFLECVQDMDHENMFWYRQDPGLGLRLIYFSYDVKMKEKGDIPEGYSVSREKKERFSLILESASTNQTSMYLCASSLGGDPSRTEAFFGQGTRLTVV.

The chain joins TRBV4-3 to TRBJ2-3; 10 bases map to TRBD1. The CDR3 spans 17 residues. V trimming: 3 bases; J trimming: 2 bases; junction bases outside the gene matches: 8. CDR1 is LGHNA and CDR2 is YSLEER in the germline V gene. CDR3 nucleotides: TGCGCCAGCAGCCAGGGGGGACAGGGGCCTACCACAGATACGCAGTATTTT. Translation: CASSQGGQGPTTDTQYF.

The V call is TRBV15, the J call TRBJ2-7, with D tentatively TRBD1 (6 bases). V was clipped by 5 bases and J by 4 bases, with 12 bases between them. Germline CDR1 reads LNHNV; CDR2 reads YYDKDF (reference sequence). The CDR3 length is 13 residues. CDR3 sequence: CATSLGRGYEQYF. CDR3 DNA sequence: TGTGCCACCAGCCTGGGCAGGGGATACGAGCAGTACTTC.

This clone is termed medium-sized. The chain carries TRBV19 and TRBJ2-7; no clear D gene. The CDR3 sequence is 15 residues long. Germline lookup yields CDR1 LNHDA and CDR2 SQIVND (reference sequence). Trimming left V 6 bases short and J 2 bases short, with 17 bases between. The CDR3 nucleotides are TGTGCCAGTAGAAAGAAGACGGTACCCCCCTACGAGCAGTACTTC. Its translation: CASRKKTVPPYEQYF.

This clone has only a few counts. The chain carries TRBV6-5 and TRBJ1-1; D gene uncertain. The CDR3 runs 11 residues. Trimming removed 2 bases from V and 8 bases from J, with 6 bases in between. The germline V gene encodes CDR1 MNHEY and CDR2 SVGAGI. The CDR3: CASSYGAEAFF. The CDR3 DNA follows: TGTGCCAGCAGTTACGGAGCCGAAGCTTTCTTT.

The chain uses TRBV6-6 and TRBJ2-7; D perhaps matches TRBD2 (5 bases). Germline CDR1 MNHNY, CDR2 SVGAGI (reference sequence). Trimming took off 2 bases at V and 3 bases at J, with 8 bases between the two ends. The CDR3 spans 13 residues. Here the CDR3 DNA reads TGTGCCAGCAGTTACGTTGAGGGCTACGAGCAGTACTTC. Protein product: CASSYVEGYEQYF.

The V gene is TRBV4-2, the J gene TRBJ1-2, with 7 bases lining up with TRBD1. The CDR3 is 18 residues long. After removal of 0 bases from V and 1 base from J, the junction contained 11 bases not matched to a gene. CDR1 and CDR2 from the germline V gene are LGHNA and YNFKEQ. The CDR3 sequence is CASSQDSLGQDLNYGYTF. CDR3 DNA sequence: TGTGCCAGCAGCCAAGATTCATTAGGACAGGACCTTAACTATGGCTACACCTTC.

The V and J genes are TRBV29-1 and TRBJ2-7; 9 nucleotides line up with TRBD1. Germline trimming cut 7 bases from V and 6 bases from J; bases unmatched to any gene: 13. The CDR3 extends over 14 amino acids. Germline assignment: CDR1 SQVTM and CDR2 ANQGSEA. The CDR3 is CSAAGQGLSREQYF. The CDR3 nucleotides read TGCAGCGCCGCCGGACAGGGGCTGTCTCGCGAGCAGTACTTC.

The chain couples TRBV5-1 to TRBJ2-3; tentatively, D is TRBD2 (6 bases). This CDR3 has 16 residues. Germline V gene data show CDR1 as SGHRS and CDR2 as YFSETQ. V was shortened by 0 bases and J by 1 base, with 12 bases between the two germline ends. The CDR3 region is CASSLEGRSGTDTQYF. The CDR3 DNA reads as TGCGCCAGCAGCTTGGAGGGGAGGTCTGGCACAGATACGCAGTATTTT.

This clone was detected once. This rearrangement joins TRBV27 to TRBJ2-7; 7 bases align to TRBD1. The CDR3 has 14 amino acids. V lost 7 bases to trimming and J lost 2 bases; unmatched junction nucleotides: 8. Per the germline V gene, CDR1 is MNHEY and CDR2 is SMNVEV (reference sequence). The CDR3 DNA reads as TGTGCCAGCACCACAGGGGAGTACCCCTACGAGCAGTACTTC. Translated, it gives CASTTGEYPYEQYF.

This chain connects TRBV4-3 to TRBJ2-7, with D perhaps TRBD2 (5 bases). V was shortened by 5 bases and J by 6 bases, with 17 bases between the two germline ends. Looked up from germline, CDR1 is LGHNA and CDR2 is YSLEER. This CDR3 comprises 14 residues. CDR3 amino acids: CASSALRDSSEQYF. CDR3 in DNA: TGCGCCAGCAGCGCCCTCCGGGATTCCAGCGAGCAGTACTTC.

Note on this clone: Sequence at one end of the junction differs from germline and may be a read error. The rearrangement links TRBV6-1 to TRBJ2-2; D may be TRBD2 (5 bases). Germline V gene lookup returns CDR1 MNHNS and CDR2 SASEGT. The CDR3 is made up of 17 amino acids. The CDR3 DNA reads as TGTGCCAGCAGTGAACTCGAGGAAGGTTCGAACACCGGGAAGCTGTTTTTT. It encodes CASSELEEGSNTGKLFF.

This chain joins TRBV7-2 and TRBJ1-5; D might be TRBD1 (5 bases). This CDR3 comprises 12 residues. Germline lookup yields CDR1 SGHTA and CDR2 FQGNSA. V gave up 3 bases and J gave up 12 bases, with 12 bases separating them. The CDR3 here is CASSFTPGVQHF. The DNA for the CDR3 is TGTGCCAGCAGCTTTACCCCGGGGGTCCAGCATTTT.